This is a list of T cell receptor beta chains from one sample in a study of shared clonotypes between healthy human individuals. Assay used: immunoSEQ multiplex PCR; TCRdb lists only in-frame clones, some missing. The sample contains roughly 2,000,000 clones, over 85% of which appear only once. The specimen sequenced was naive CD8+ T cells from PBMCs. The receptors shown here come from a man younger than 35 in good health. Some clones in this sample may be carry-over from other donors' samples. CDR3s include the opening cysteine and the closing phenylalanine or tryptophan. A D gene is named only where the DNA matches it firmly. Only some rows state a clone size, as once, few, many or a class for expanded clones.

j_call,clone_size,v_call,cdr3_length,d_call,cdr3_aa,cdr3_nt
TRBJ1-3,few,TRBV28,14,NA,CASSFGDSGNTIYF,TGTGCCAGCAGTTTCGGAGACTCTGGAAACACCATATATTTT
TRBJ2-5,NA,TRBV6-1,17,NA,CASSEALVRGVVETQYF,TGTGCCAGCAGTGAAGCGCTCGTGAGGGGGGTGGTAGAGACCCAGTACTTC
TRBJ1-3,once,TRBV28,16,NA,CASSLYRFISGNTIYF,TGTGCCAGCAGTTTATACAGGTTTATCTCTGGAAACACCATATATTTT
TRBJ2-5,NA,TRBV6-5,14,NA,CASSHGGTLETQYF,TGTGCCAGCAGCCATGGGGGGACGTTAGAGACCCAGTACTTC
TRBJ2-6,NA,TRBV9,18,NA,CASSASGTSNSGANVLTF,TGTGCCAGCAGCGCATCCGGGACATCGAACTCTGGGGCCAACGTCCTGACTTTC
TRBJ2-7,NA,TRBV15,15,NA,CATSRGTDPVLEQYF,TGTGCCACCAGCAGAGGGACAGACCCTGTTCTCGAGCAGTACTTC
TRBJ2-7,NA,TRBV28,15,TRBD2,CASSSGLAPSYEQYF,TGTGCCAGCAGCAGTGGACTAGCTCCGTCCTACGAGCAGTACTTC
TRBJ2-7,NA,TRBV6-5,15,TRBD1,CASSQHRGRTYEQYF,TGTGCCAGCAGCCAACACAGGGGCAGGACCTACGAGCAGTACTTC
TRBJ2-7,NA,TRBV19,14,NA,CASSQFGTAYEQYF,TGTGCCAGTAGTCAGTTTGGGACGGCGTACGAGCAGTACTTC
TRBJ2-1,once,TRBV11-1,17,NA,CASSFRATFRSYNEQFF,TGTGCCAGCAGCTTTAGGGCTACCTTTCGCTCCTACAATGAGCAGTTCTTC
TRBJ2-7,NA,TRBV6-7,13,NA,CARELWQDYEQYF,TGTGCCAGAGAGTTATGGCAGGACTACGAGCAGTACTTC
TRBJ2-7,few,TRBV15,16,TRBD2,CATSTKLAGGKDEQYF,TGTGCCACCAGCACCAAACTAGCGGGAGGCAAAGACGAGCAGTACTTC
TRBJ2-1,NA,TRBV29-1,14,NA,CSVGDRASYNEQFF,TGCAGCGTTGGAGATAGGGCCTCCTACAATGAGCAGTTCTTC
TRBJ1-1,NA,TRBV10-3,15,TRBD1,CAISARQGVHTEAFF,TGTGCCATCAGTGCCAGACAGGGTGTCCACACTGAAGCTTTCTTT
TRBJ2-7,NA,TRBV4-2,15,NA,CASSQITGAHYEQYF,TGTGCCAGCAGCCAAATCACCGGGGCCCACTACGAGCAGTACTTC
TRBJ2-7,once,TRBV27,15,TRBD2,CASSPSGRAIYEQYF,TGTGCCAGCAGTCCTAGCGGGAGGGCGATTTACGAGCAGTACTTC
TRBJ2-7,NA,TRBV11-2,14,TRBD1,CASSYGTGSYEQYF,TGTGCCAGCAGCTACGGGACAGGATCCTACGAGCAGTACTTC
TRBJ2-4,NA,TRBV7-2,13,TRBD2,CASSSSQRERQYF,TGTGCCAGCAGCTCGTCTCAGCGGGAGCGGCAGTACTTC
TRBJ2-3,NA,TRBV13,19,TRBD2,CASSSDTSGITRGPDTQYF,TGTGCCAGCAGCTCAGATACTAGCGGGATTACGAGGGGCCCAGATACGCAGTATTTT
TRBJ2-7,NA,TRBV9,16,TRBD2,CASSAPQDSGSHEQYF,TGTGCCAGCAGCGCCCCTCAAGATAGCGGGAGCCACGAGCAGTACTTC
TRBJ1-6,NA,TRBV9,16,NA,CASSEHREPYNSPLHF,TGTGCCAGCAGCGAGCACAGGGAACCCTATAATTCACCCCTCCACTTT
TRBJ2-7,NA,TRBV19,17,NA,CASSIRLKSGSTYEQYF,TGTGCCAGTAGTATCCGCTTAAAGAGCGGGTCTACCTACGAGCAGTACTTC
TRBJ2-3,NA,TRBV4-1,19,TRBD2,CASSQDPLAGGTSTDTQYF,TGCGCCAGCAGCCAAGATCCCCTAGCGGGCGGCACCTCCACAGATACGCAGTATTTT
TRBJ2-7,NA,TRBV27,14,NA,CASSLVFGPNEQYF,TGTGCCAGCAGTTTAGTTTTCGGCCCCAACGAGCAGTACTTC
TRBJ2-1,NA,TRBV5-6,16,TRBD2,CASSPNTSGRAGEQFF,TGTGCCAGCAGCCCTAACACTAGCGGGAGGGCGGGTGAGCAGTTCTTC
TRBJ1-2,NA,TRBV29-1,13,NA,CSVTDGLRYGYTF,TGCAGCGTTACGGACGGTTTGAGGTATGGCTACACCTTC
TRBJ2-4,NA,TRBV28,14,NA,CASSLGLAKNIQYF,TGTGCCAGCAGTTTGGGGCTAGCCAAAAACATTCAGTACTTC
TRBJ1-2,NA,TRBV2,15,TRBD1,CASSERRGQGYGYTF,TGTGCCAGCAGTGAACGCCGGGGACAGGGCTATGGCTACACCTTC
TRBJ1-3,NA,TRBV14,14,NA,CASSQDHVWDTIYF,TGTGCCAGCAGCCAAGATCATGTTTGGGACACCATATATTTT
TRBJ1-2,NA,TRBV27,13,TRBD1,CASSFLGQGASTF,TGTGCCAGCAGTTTCTTGGGACAGGGGGCTTCCACCTTC
TRBJ1-1,NA,TRBV5-1,13,NA,CASSLPPGGEAFF,TGCGCCAGCAGCCTCCCTCCGGGGGGGGAAGCTTTCTTT
TRBJ1-2,NA,TRBV28,13,NA,CASDRRGSYGYTF,TGTGCCAGCGATCGCAGGGGATCCTATGGCTACACCTTC
TRBJ1-2,NA,TRBV28,16,TRBD1,CASSPPGQGTNYGYTF,TGTGCCAGCAGCCCACCGGGACAGGGAACTAACTATGGCTACACCTTC
TRBJ1-4,NA,TRBV10-3,13,NA,CAISDPKGEKLFF,TGTGCCATCAGTGATCCAAAGGGTGAAAAACTGTTTTTT
TRBJ2-7,NA,TRBV18,14,NA,CASSQGPRSYEQYF,TGTGCCAGCTCACAGGGCCCACGGTCCTACGAGCAGTACTTC
TRBJ2-7,NA,TRBV6-1,16,TRBD2,CASSEFSGGSIYEQYF,TGTGCCAGCAGTGAATTTAGTGGCGGGAGTATCTACGAGCAGTACTTC
TRBJ1-2,NA,TRBV2,18,TRBD1,CASSPSGGTGFYGYGYTF,TGTGCCAGCAGCCCCTCGGGGGGGACAGGGTTTTATGGCTATGGCTACACCTTC
TRBJ2-3,once,TRBV7-2,18,TRBD1,CASSSSGQAHPLTDTQYF,TGTGCCAGCAGCTCGTCGGGACAGGCACACCCCTTGACAGATACGCAGTATTTT
TRBJ2-2,NA,TRBV19,16,NA,CASNYPGAGNTGELFF,TGTGCCAGTAATTACCCGGGGGCTGGCAACACCGGGGAGCTGTTTTTT
TRBJ2-1,NA,TRBV5-1,13,NA,CASSVRSADEQFF,TGCGCCAGCAGCGTGCGAAGCGCCGATGAGCAGTTCTTC
TRBJ2-1,NA,TRBV7-9,15,TRBD2,CASSLVGTTNNEQFF,TGTGCCAGCAGCTTAGTAGGGACTACTAACAATGAGCAGTTCTTC
TRBJ2-1,NA,TRBV11-2,15,NA,CASSLVVTGSDEQFF,TGTGCCAGCAGCTTAGTAGTCACAGGGAGCGATGAGCAGTTCTTC
TRBJ2-1,NA,TRBV12-5,15,NA,CASGNGVAVYNEQFF,TGTGCTAGTGGCAATGGGGTAGCTGTCTACAATGAGCAGTTCTTC
TRBJ2-7,NA,TRBV11-2,15,TRBD1,CASSHDRGPPYEQYF,TGTGCCAGCAGCCACGACAGGGGGCCCCCCTACGAGCAGTACTTC
TRBJ2-7,once,TRBV25-1,11,NA,CASSGHYEQYF,TGTGCCAGCAGTGGACACTACGAGCAGTACTTC
TRBJ1-1,NA,TRBV7-9,13,NA,CASSEILNTEAFF,TGTGCCAGCAGCGAAATCTTGAACACTGAAGCTTTCTTT
TRBJ1-1,NA,TRBV19,15,NA,CASSALRTLNTEAFF,TGTGCCAGTAGTGCCCTTAGGACACTGAACACTGAAGCTTTCTTT